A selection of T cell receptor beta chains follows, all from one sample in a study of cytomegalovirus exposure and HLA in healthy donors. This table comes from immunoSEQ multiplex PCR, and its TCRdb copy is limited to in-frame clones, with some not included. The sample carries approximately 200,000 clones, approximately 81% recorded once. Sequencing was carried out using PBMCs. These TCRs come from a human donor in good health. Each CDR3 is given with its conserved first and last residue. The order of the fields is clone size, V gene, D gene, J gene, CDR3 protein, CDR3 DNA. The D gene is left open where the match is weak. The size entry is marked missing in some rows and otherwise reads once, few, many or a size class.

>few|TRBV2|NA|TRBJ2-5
CASSQQETQYF
TGTGCCAGCAGTCAACAAGAGACCCAGTACTTC
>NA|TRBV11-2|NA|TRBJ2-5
CASSLDLAGVVGETQYF
TGTGCCAGCAGCTTAGATCTCGCAGGGGTGGTTGGAGAGACCCAGTACTTC
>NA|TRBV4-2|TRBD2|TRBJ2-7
CASSQDPPGVAGAYEQYF
TGTGCCAGCAGCCAAGATCCCCCGGGGGTAGCGGGAGCTTACGAGCAGTACTTC
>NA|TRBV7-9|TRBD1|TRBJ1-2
CASSDRADGYTF
TGTGCCAGCAGCGACAGGGCCGATGGCTACACCTTC
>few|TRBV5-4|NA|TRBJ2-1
CASSRDNYNEQFF
TGTGCCAGCAGCCGGGACAACTACAATGAGCAGTTCTTC
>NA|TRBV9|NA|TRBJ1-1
CASSVEGSAGTEAFF
TGTGCCAGCAGCGTAGAGGGCTCCGCGGGCACTGAAGCTTTCTTT
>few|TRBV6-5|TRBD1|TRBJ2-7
CASSYGTGAYEQYF
TGTGCCAGCAGTTACGGGACAGGAGCCTACGAGCAGTACTTC
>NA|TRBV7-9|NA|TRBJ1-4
CASRSGGLANEKLFF
TGTGCCAGCAGGTCGGGGGGTTTAGCTAATGAAAAACTGTTTTTT
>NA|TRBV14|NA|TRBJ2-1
CASSLDFYNEQFF
TGTGCCAGCAGCCTGGACTTTTACAATGAGCAGTTCTTC
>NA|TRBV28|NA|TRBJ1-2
CASSPARRGTNYGYTF
TGTGCCAGCAGCCCTGCCCGGCGGGGGACTAACTATGGCTACACCTTC
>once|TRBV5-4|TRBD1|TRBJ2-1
CASSFDGTGDHNEQFF
TGTGCCAGCAGCTTTGATGGGACAGGGGACCACAATGAGCAGTTCTTC
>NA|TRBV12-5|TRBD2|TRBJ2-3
CASGWTSTQYF
TGTGCTAGTGGGTGGACTAGCACGCAGTATTTT
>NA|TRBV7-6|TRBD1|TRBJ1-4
CASSLVPTGASEKLFF
TGTGCCAGCAGCTTAGTCCCCACAGGGGCGTCTGAAAAACTGTTTTTT
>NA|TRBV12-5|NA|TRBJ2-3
CASGLAPGYTDTQYF
TGTGCTAGTGGTTTAGCTCCGGGTTACACAGATACGCAGTATTTT
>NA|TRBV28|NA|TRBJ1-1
CASSLSGETEAFF
TGTGCCAGCAGTTTATCGGGGGAAACTGAAGCTTTCTTT
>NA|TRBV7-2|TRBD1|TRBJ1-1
CASSLGGTGRLGTEAFF
TGTGCCAGCAGCTTAGGGGGGACAGGGAGGTTGGGCACTGAAGCTTTCTTT
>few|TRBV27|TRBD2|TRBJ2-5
CASSPVRLAGGTQYF
TGTGCCAGCAGTCCCGTCCGACTAGCGGGGGGGACCCAGTACTTC
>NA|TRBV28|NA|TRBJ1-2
CASSSEVDGYTF
TGTGCCAGCAGTTCGGAGGTAGATGGCTACACCTTC
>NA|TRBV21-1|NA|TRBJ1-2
CASSKANPFPPGIYGYTF
TGTGCCAGCAGCAAAGCCAACCCGTTCCCTCCGGGTATCTATGGCTACACCTTC
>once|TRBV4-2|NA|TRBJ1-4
CASSQGQEESEKLFF
TGTGCCAGCAGCCAAGGACAGGAGGAATCGGAAAAACTGTTTTTT
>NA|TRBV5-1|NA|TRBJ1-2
CASSLVLAGASYGYTF
TGCGCCAGCAGCTTGGTTCTTGCAGGGGCGAGCTATGGCTACACCTTC
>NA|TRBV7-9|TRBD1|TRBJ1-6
CASSLDGTGPLISLHF
TGTGCCAGCAGCTTAGACGGGACAGGGCCGTTAATTTCCCTCCACTTT
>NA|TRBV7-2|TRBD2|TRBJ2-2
CASSLTSGRLLAGELFF
TGTGCCAGCAGCTTAACTAGCGGGAGGCTTTTGGCCGGGGAGCTGTTTTTT
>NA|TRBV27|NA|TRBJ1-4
CASSTYRSSNEKLFF
TGTGCCAGCAGTACCTACAGGAGCTCTAATGAAAAACTGTTTTTT
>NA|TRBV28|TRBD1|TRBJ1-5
CASKDGQAPNQPQHF
TGTGCCAGCAAGGATGGACAGGCTCCCAATCAGCCCCAGCATTTT
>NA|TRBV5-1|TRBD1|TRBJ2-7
CASSFQGASSYEQYF
TGCGCCAGCAGTTTCCAGGGGGCATCGTCCTACGAGCAGTACTTC
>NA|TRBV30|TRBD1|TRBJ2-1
CAWSVIQGAFSGQFF
TGTGCCTGGAGTGTAATTCAGGGGGCTTTTTCGGGGCAGTTCTTC
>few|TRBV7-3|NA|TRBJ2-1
CASRGIQELSYNEQFF
TGTGCCAGCAGGGGAATACAGGAGCTCTCCTACAATGAGCAGTTCTTC
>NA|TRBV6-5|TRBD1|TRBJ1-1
CASKTGAGANTEAFF
TGTGCCAGCAAGACAGGGGCAGGGGCTAACACTGAAGCTTTCTTT
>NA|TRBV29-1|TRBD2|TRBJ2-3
CSILAGGTDTQYF
TGCAGCATACTAGCGGGAGGCACAGATACGCAGTATTTT
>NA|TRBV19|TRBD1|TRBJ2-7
CASSNTGTGVRYEQYF
TGTGCCAGTAGCAATACCGGGACAGGGGTCCGCTACGAGCAGTACTTC
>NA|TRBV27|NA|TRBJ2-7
CASSLTGIPYEQYF
TGTGCCAGCAGTTTAACGGGAATACCCTACGAGCAGTACTTC
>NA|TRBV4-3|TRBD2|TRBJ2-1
CASSQVEGLAGGTYNEQFF
TGCGCCAGCAGCCAAGTGGAGGGACTAGCGGGAGGGACCTACAATGAGCAGTTCTTC
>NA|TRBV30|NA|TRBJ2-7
CAWSVQDGYEQYF
TGTGCCTGGAGTGTACAGGACGGCTACGAGCAGTACTTC
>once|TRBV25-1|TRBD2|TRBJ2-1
CASSETLAGGNEQFF
TGTGCCAGCAGTGAAACCCTAGCGGGAGGCAATGAGCAGTTCTTC
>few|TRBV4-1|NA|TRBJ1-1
CASSLFGDGNTEAFF
TGCGCCAGCAGCCTCTTCGGGGATGGGAACACTGAAGCTTTCTTT
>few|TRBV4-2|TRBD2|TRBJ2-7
CASSQALAGYEQYF
TGTGCCAGCAGCCAAGCACTAGCGGGATACGAGCAGTACTTC
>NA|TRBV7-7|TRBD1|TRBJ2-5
CASSSTGAQETQYF
TGTGCTAGCAGCTCGACAGGGGCCCAAGAGACCCAGTACTTC
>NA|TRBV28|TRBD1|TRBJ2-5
CASSFYEGAAQETQYF
TGTGCCAGCAGTTTCTATGAGGGGGCAGCCCAAGAGACCCAGTACTTC
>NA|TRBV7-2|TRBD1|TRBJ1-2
CASSLDRGYGYTF
TGTGCCAGCAGCCTTGACAGGGGGTATGGCTACACCTTC
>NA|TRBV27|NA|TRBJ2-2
CATGKWTGELFF
TGTGCCACCGGGAAGTGGACCGGGGAGCTGTTTTTT
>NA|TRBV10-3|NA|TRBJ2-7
CAISERSYEQYF
TGTGCCATCAGTGAGCGGTCCTACGAGCAGTACTTC